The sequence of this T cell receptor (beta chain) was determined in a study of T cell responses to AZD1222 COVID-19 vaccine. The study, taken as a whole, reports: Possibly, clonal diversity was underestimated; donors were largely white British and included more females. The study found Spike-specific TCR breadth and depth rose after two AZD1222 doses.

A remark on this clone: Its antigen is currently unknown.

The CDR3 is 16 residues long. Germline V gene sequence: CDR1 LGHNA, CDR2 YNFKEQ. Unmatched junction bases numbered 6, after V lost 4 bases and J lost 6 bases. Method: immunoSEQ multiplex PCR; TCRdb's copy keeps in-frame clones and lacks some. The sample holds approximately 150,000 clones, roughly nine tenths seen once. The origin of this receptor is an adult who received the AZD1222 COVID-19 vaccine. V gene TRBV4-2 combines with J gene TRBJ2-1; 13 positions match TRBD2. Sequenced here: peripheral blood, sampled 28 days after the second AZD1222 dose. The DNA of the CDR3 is TGTGCCAGCAGCCTGCGTGGACTAGCGGGAGTCAATGAGCAGTTCTTC. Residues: CASSLRGLAGVNEQFF.